Each of the 20 T cell receptor beta chains below was sequenced from the same sample in a study of blood T cell repertoires in COVID-19. TCRdb keeps only in-frame clones here, not all; method: immunoSEQ multiplex PCR. The data hold approximately 250,000 clones, with roughly 86% observed a single time. The sequencing sample was made of peripheral blood. These receptor sequences come from an older woman with COVID-19, enrolled during active disease.

To note about this clone: Different DNA sequences within this sample yield the same CDR3. The CDR3 loop is CASSQGRGNQPQHF. The CDR3 nucleotides are TGTGCCAGCAGCCAAGGCAGGGGGAATCAGCCCCAGCATTTT. V usage is TRBV3-1 (or the pseudogene TRBV3-2) and J usage is TRBJ1-5; 7 nucleotides align to TRBD1. The V gene's germline CDR1 is LGHDT and CDR2 YNNKEL (reference sequence). With 1 base clipped from V and 4 bases from J, the junction kept 1 base outside the gene matches. This CDR3 contains 14 residues.

The chain couples TRBV18 to TRBJ2-7; D is uncertain. CDR3 length equals 13 residues. Trimming removed 3 bases at V and 0 bases at J, with 6 bases between. Germline CDR1 reads KGHSH; CDR2 reads LQKENI. CDR3 bases: TGTGCCAGCTCACCCAGGCGCTCCTACGAGCAGTACTTC. Protein product: CASSPRRSYEQYF.

This rearrangement joins TRBV30 to TRBJ1-2; no clear D. CDR1 and CDR2 from the germline V gene are GTSNPN and SVGIG (reference sequence). The V gene lost 4 bases and the J gene lost 2 bases, with 8 bases spanning the gap. The CDR3 has 12 amino acids. The CDR3 region is CAWTVTNYGYTF. The CDR3 bases are TGTGCCTGGACAGTTACCAACTATGGCTACACCTTC.

The J gene is TRBJ2-1, the V gene TRBV10-3; TRBD2 aligns across 8 bases. Looked up from germline, CDR1 is ENHRY and CDR2 is SYGVKD. V shed 4 bases, J shed 9 bases, and the junction held 11 bases outside the gene matches. The CDR3 covers 15 residues. CDR3 in amino acids: CAISADPGLGFEQFF. The CDR3 bases are TGTGCCATCAGTGCCGATCCGGGACTAGGGTTTGAGCAGTTCTTC.

CDR3 amino acids: CASSHRSGVNTGELFF. For the CDR3, the DNA is TGTGCCAGCAGCCATCGTAGCGGGGTGAACACCGGGGAGCTGTTTTTT. The chain recombines TRBV4-2 with TRBJ2-2, with 8 bases fitting TRBD2. The CDR3 has 16 amino acids. The ends lost 3 bases at V and 1 base at J; junction bases unmatched: 4. CDR1 is LGHNA and CDR2 is YNFKEQ in the germline V gene.

The CDR3: CASRTGFGGYTF. DNA for the CDR3: TGTGCCAGCCGGACAGGGTTTGGCGGCTACACCTTC. The chain carries TRBV28 and TRBJ1-2, with 8 bases that match TRBD1. V shed 8 bases and J 8 bases; nucleotides not matched to a gene: 7. This CDR3 is 12 amino acids long. The germline CDR1 and CDR2 sequences are MDHEN and SYDVKM.

The rearrangement uses TRBV5-4 and TRBJ2-3; 10 nucleotides align to TRBD2. Trimming cost V 0 bases and J 0 bases; bases outside gene matches: 7. Germline values: CDR1 SGHNT, CDR2 YYREEE (reference sequence). The length of the CDR3 is 18 residues. The CDR3 DNA is TGTGCCAGCAGCTTGGCCGGACTAGCGGTAACAAGCACAGATACGCAGTATTTT. Amino acid sequence: CASSLAGLAVTSTDTQYF.

This chain joins TRBV28 and TRBJ1-1; 10 bases are a match to TRBD1. The CDR3 spans 15 residues. Per the germline V gene, CDR1 is MDHEN and CDR2 is SYDVKM. The V and J ends lost 5 bases and 1 base, in that order; junction bases with no gene match: 4. The CDR3: CASSPGQGWNTEAFF. CDR3 in DNA: TGTGCCAGCAGTCCGGGACAGGGGTGGAACACTGAAGCTTTCTTT.

The V call is TRBV15, the J call TRBJ2-7; 7 nucleotides match TRBD1. This CDR3 is 15 amino acids long. The trim removed 8 bases at V and 2 bases at J, leaving 12 bases unmatched. Looked up from germline, CDR1 is LNHNV and CDR2 is YYDKDF (reference sequence). CDR3 residues: CATSRGTGAAYEQYF. The CDR3 coding sequence is TGTGCCACCTCAAGGGGCACAGGGGCGGCCTACGAGCAGTACTTC.

This chain joins TRBV7-8 and TRBJ2-5; TRBD2 might be the D (6 bases). V was clipped by 4 bases and J by 1 base, with 16 bases between them. CDR1 is SGHVS, CDR2 FQNEAQ, per germline. The CDR3 sequence is 16 residues long. The CDR3 reads CASSSRGGASQETQYF. In DNA, the CDR3 is TGTGCCAGCAGCTCCCGGGGCGGGGCTTCCCAAGAGACCCAGTACTTC.

The chain uses TRBV24-1 and TRBJ2-1, with D maybe TRBD1 (5 bases). The CDR3 length is 16 residues. The germline CDR1 and CDR2 sequences are KGHDR and SFDVKD. V lost 4 bases and J lost 0, with 12 bases in between. The CDR3 region has the DNA TGTGCCACCAGTGAGCCTGACAGAAGCTCCTACAATGAGCAGTTCTTC. Protein sequence: CATSEPDRSSYNEQFF.

This clone was counted between two and nine times. The chain joins TRBV7-9 to TRBJ1-1; possible D gene TRBD1, 5 bases. V was clipped by 5 bases and J by 7 bases, with 14 bases between them. The germline CDR1 and CDR2 sequences are SEHNR and FQNEAQ (reference sequence). The CDR3 is 13 amino acids. DNA for the CDR3: TGTGCCAGCAGCCGCGGACCGGGACTTGAAGCTTTCTTT. Its translation: CASSRGPGLEAFF.

This sequence joins TRBV28 and TRBJ2-5; 13 positions agree with TRBD2. Unmatched junction bases numbered 7, after V lost 2 bases and J lost 4 bases. CDR1 and CDR2 from the germline V gene are MDHEN and SYDVKM. This CDR3 spans 17 amino acids. The DNA for the CDR3 is TGTGCCAGCAGTTTAGGGTCACTAGCGGGAGGGTTAGAGACCCAGTACTTC. Translated, it gives CASSLGSLAGGLETQYF.

This clone occurred once. This chain links TRBV30 with TRBJ2-3, with TRBD2 identical over 7 bases. The trim removed 0 bases at V and 1 base at J, leaving 7 bases unmatched. Germline values: CDR1 GTSNPN, CDR2 SVGIG (reference sequence). The CDR3 consists of 16 residues. The CDR3 coding sequence is TGTGCCTGGAGTGTCCCGGTAGCGGGTCGCACAGATACGCAGTATTTT. This sequence encodes CAWSVPVAGRTDTQYF.

The CDR3: CASSNNRRDLETQYF. The CDR3, as DNA: TGTGCCAGCAGTAACAATAGACGGGATTTGGAGACCCAGTACTTC. V and J are TRBV2 and TRBJ2-5; D may be TRBD2 (5 bases). V lost 5 bases and J 5 bases, leaving 18 bases between the germline ends. The CDR3 covers 15 residues. In germline, CDR1 is SNHLY, CDR2 FYNNEI.

This clone was recorded a few times. The V gene is TRBV5-1, the J gene TRBJ1-5; 8 nucleotides align to TRBD1. CDR1 and CDR2 (germline): SGHRS, YFSETQ. The V and J ends lost 2 bases and 6 bases, in that order; junction bases with no gene match: 7. The CDR3 is 15 amino acids. CDR3 residues: CASSLTGGKGQPQHF. The CDR3 DNA follows: TGCGCCAGCAGCTTAACAGGGGGTAAGGGTCAGCCCCAGCATTTT.

The chain is built from TRBV2 and TRBJ1-1; D remains ambiguous. V lost 7 bases and J lost 1, with 13 bases in between. The CDR3 totals 14 residues. Per germline, CDR1 SNHLY and CDR2 FYNNEI. CDR3 nucleotides: TGTGCCAGCATTAGGGAGACTTGGAACACTGAAGCTTTCTTT. It is translated as CASIRETWNTEAFF.

This chain uses TRBV27 with TRBJ2-7; 10 positions match TRBD2. J lost 5 bases, V lost 7 bases, and 8 bases had no gene match. Germline V gives CDR1 MNHEY, CDR2 SMNVEV (reference sequence). The CDR3 loop spans 14 amino acids. The CDR3 protein is CASTARLAGDEQYF. The DNA for the CDR3 is TGTGCCAGCACTGCAAGACTAGCGGGCGACGAGCAGTACTTC.

This chain connects TRBV7-2 to TRBJ1-2, with D possibly TRBD1 on 5 matching bases. Germline assignment: CDR1 SGHTA and CDR2 FQGNSA. With 1 base removed from V and 4 bases from J, the gap between germline ends came to 13 bases. The CDR3 spans 15 residues. CDR3 protein: CASSLVALGGYGYTF. CDR3 coding DNA: TGTGCCAGCAGCTTAGTAGCCCTGGGGGGCTATGGCTACACCTTC.

The rearrangement joins TRBV15 to TRBJ1-6, with a weak D call TRBD1 (5 bases). The CDR3 is made up of 17 amino acids. Trimming shortened V by 0 bases and J by 2 bases, and 11 bases separated the two germline ends. Germline V gives CDR1 LNHNV, CDR2 YYDKDF (reference sequence). The CDR3 sequence: CATSRDGTWTYNSPLHF. In DNA, the CDR3 is TGTGCCACCAGCAGAGATGGGACTTGGACCTATAATTCACCCCTCCACTTT.